The T cell receptor (beta chain) under discussion was sequenced for a study of shared clonotypes between healthy human individuals. Both subsets, CD45RA+ naive and CD45RA-negative memory, were split from the CD4+ cells. Study findings and constraints: Among donors, sharing of clonotypes was expected to be affected by sequencing depth. Sharing across four donors was highest in naive CD4 (approximately 5%) and lowest in memory CD8 (around 0.4%).

The repertoire was sequenced with immunoSEQ multiplex PCR; TCRdb's copy has only in-frame clones and lacks some. The repertoire holds about 980,000 clones, with 70% to 85% as singletons. This clone was picked up a small number of times. Its cognate antigen is unknown. The germline V gene has CDR1 SGHAT and CDR2 FQNNGV. The CDR3 extends over 14 amino acids. V was clipped by 5 bases and J by 2 bases; unmatched bases: 5. The V call is TRBV11-2, the J call TRBJ2-7; 8 bases fit TRBD1. The receptor comes from a man aged 18 to 30 in good health. The sample consisted of memory CD4+ T cells sorted from blood. Regarding subset: CD45RA-negative fraction. The CDR3 loop is CASSGTGGAYEQYF. CDR3 in DNA: TGTGCCAGCAGCGGGACAGGAGGTGCCTACGAGCAGTACTTC.